This paragraph reports one T cell receptor beta chain. Data came from immunoSEQ multiplex PCR; TCRdb stores just in-frame clones and leaves some out. Of approximately 68,000 clones listed, about nine tenths are singletons. The entry originates in a study of OX40 agonist ivuxolimab in advanced cancers. With 2 bases removed from V and 1 base from J, the gap between germline ends came to 6 bases. CDR3 size: 15 residues. CDR1 is SGHTA and CDR2 is FQGNSA in the germline V gene. V and J are TRBV7-2 and TRBJ1-6; D remains ambiguous. Sequencing was performed on CD4+ or CD8+ T cells sorted from blood, taken in a trial of the OX40 agonist ivuxolimab. The sequence derives from an adult with an advanced solid tumor such as melanoma, head and neck, liver or kidney cancer. The CDR3 sequence is CASSLWESYNSPLHF. CDR3 DNA: TGTGCCAGCAGCTTATGGGAATCCTATAATTCACCCCTCCACTTT.